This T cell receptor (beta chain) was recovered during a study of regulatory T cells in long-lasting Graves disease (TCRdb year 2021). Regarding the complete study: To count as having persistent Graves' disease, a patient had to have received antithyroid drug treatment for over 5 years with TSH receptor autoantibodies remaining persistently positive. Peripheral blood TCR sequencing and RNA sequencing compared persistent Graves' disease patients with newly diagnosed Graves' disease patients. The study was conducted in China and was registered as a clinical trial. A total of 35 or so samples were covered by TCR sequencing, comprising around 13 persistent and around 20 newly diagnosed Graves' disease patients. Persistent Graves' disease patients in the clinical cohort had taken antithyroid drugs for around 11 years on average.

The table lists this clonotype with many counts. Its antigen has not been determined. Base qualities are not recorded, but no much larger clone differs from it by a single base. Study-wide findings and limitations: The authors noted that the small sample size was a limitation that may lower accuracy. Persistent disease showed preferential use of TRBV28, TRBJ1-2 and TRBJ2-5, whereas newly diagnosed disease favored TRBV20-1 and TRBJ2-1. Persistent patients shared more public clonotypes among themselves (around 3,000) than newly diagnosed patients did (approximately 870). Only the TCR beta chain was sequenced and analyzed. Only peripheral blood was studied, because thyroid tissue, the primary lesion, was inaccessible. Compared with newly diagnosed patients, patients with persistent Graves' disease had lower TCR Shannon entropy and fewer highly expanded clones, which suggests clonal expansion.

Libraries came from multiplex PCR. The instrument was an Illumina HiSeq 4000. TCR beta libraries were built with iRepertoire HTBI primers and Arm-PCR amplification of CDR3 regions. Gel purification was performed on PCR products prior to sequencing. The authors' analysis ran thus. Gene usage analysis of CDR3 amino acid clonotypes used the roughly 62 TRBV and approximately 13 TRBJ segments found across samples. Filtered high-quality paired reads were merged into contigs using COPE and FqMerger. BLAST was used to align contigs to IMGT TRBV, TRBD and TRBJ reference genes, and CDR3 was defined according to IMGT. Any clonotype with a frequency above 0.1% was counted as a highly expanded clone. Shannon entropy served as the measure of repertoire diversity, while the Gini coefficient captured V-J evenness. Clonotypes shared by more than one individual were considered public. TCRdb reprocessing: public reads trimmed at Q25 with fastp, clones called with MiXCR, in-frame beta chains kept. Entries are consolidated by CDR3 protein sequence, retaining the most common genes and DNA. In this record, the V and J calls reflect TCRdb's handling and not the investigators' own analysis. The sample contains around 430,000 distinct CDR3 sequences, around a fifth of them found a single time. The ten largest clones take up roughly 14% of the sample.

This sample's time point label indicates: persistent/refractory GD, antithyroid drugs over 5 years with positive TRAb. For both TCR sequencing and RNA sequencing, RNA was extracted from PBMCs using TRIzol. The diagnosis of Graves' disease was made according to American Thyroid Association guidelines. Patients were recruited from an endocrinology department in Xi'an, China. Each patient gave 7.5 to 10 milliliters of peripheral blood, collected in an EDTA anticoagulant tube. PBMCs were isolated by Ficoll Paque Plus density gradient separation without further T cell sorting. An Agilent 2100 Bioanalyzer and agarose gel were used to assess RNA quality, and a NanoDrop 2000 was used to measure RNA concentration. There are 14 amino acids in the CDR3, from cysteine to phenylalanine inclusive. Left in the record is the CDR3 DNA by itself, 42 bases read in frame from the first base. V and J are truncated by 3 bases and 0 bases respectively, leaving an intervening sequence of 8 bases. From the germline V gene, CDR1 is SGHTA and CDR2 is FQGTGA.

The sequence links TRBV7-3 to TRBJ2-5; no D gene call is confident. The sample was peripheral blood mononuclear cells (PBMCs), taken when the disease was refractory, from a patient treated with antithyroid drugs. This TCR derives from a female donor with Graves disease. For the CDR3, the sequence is CASSFDGNQETQYF. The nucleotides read TGTGCCAGCAGCTTCGACGGCAACCAAGAGACCCAGTACTTC.